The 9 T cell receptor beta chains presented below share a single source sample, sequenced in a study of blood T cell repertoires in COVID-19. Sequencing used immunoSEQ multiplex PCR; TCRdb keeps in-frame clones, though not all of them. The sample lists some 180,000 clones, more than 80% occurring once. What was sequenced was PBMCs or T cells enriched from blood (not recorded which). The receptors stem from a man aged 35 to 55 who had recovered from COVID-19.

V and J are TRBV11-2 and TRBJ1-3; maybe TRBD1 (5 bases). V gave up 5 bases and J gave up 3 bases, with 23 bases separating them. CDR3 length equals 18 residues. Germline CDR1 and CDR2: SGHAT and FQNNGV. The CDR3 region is CASSTINRDGGNGNTIYF. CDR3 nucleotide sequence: TGTGCCAGCAGCACAATAAACCGGGACGGAGGGAATGGAAACACCATATATTTT. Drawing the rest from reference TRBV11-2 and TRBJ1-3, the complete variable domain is EAGVAQSPRYKIIEKRQSVAFWCNPISGHATLYWYQQILGQGPKLLIQFQNNGVVDDSQLPKDRFSAERLKGVDSTLKIQPAKLEDSAVYLCASSTINRDGGNGNTIYFGEGSWLTVV.

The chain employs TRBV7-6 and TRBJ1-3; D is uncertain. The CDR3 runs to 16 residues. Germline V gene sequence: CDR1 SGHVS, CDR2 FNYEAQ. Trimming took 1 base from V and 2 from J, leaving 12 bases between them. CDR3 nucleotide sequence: TGTGCCAGCAGCTTAGATCGGGGTGCGGCTGGAAACACCATATATTTT. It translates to CASSLDRGAAGNTIYF.

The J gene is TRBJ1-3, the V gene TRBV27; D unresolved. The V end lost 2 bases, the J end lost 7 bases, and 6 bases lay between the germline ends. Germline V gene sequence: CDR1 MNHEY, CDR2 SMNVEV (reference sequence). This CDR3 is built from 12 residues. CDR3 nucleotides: TGTGCCAGCAGTTTACCGGGGAACACCATATATTTT. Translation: CASSLPGNTIYF.

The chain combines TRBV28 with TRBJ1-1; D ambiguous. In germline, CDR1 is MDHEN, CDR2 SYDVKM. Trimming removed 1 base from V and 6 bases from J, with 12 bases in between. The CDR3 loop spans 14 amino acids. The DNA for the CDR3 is TGTGCCAGCAGTTTATTGAAGAGCGACCCTGAAGCTTTCTTT. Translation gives CASSLLKSDPEAFF.

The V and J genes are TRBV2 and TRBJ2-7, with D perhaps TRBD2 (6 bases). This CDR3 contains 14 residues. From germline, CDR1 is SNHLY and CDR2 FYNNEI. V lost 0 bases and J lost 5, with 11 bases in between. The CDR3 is CASSEALGGNEQYF. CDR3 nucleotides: TGTGCCAGCAGTGAAGCGCTCGGGGGAAACGAGCAGTACTTC.

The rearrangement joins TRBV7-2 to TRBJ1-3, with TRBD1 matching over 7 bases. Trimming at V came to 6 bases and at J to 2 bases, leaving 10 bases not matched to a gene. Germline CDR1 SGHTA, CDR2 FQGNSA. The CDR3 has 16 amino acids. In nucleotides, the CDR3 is TGTGCCAGCAGGCATGGGCCAGGGGGAACTGGAAACACCATATATTTT. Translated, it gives CASRHGPGGTGNTIYF.

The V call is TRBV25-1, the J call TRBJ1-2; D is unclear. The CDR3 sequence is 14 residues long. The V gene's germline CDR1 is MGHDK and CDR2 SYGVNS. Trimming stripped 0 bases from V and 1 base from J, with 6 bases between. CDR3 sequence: CASSEYGSNYGYTF. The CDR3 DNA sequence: TGTGCCAGCAGTGAATATGGCAGTAACTATGGCTACACCTTC.

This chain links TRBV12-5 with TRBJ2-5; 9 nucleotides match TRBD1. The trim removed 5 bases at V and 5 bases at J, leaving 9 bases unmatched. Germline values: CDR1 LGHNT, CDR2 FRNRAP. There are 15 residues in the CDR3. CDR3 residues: CASGPGTGRWETQYF. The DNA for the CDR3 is TGTGCTAGTGGTCCAGGGACAGGGAGGTGGGAGACCCAGTACTTC.

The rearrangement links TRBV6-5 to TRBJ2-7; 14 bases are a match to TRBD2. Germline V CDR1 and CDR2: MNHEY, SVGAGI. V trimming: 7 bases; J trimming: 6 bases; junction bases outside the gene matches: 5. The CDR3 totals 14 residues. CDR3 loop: CASTPGLAGAEQYF. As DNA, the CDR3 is TGTGCCAGCACTCCGGGACTAGCGGGAGCCGAGCAGTACTTC.